Here is one T cell receptor beta chain with its context. Antigen: not known. The CDR3 does not end in the conserved phenylalanine or tryptophan, so this is likely a read error. The CDR3 totals 15 residues. Germline values: CDR1 SGHAT, CDR2 FQNNGV. After removal of 7 bases from V and 0 bases from J, the junction contained 9 bases not matched to a gene. This specimen comes from a study of tumor-infiltrating lymphocytes in primary liver carcinoma. Findings and caveats of the study: Tumor-adjacent and tumor-blood pairs overlapped less than tumor region pairs did.

Unsorted whole blood supplied the RNA, and germline DNA was extracted too. Treatment-naive at the time, the patients had chronic HBV infection. Approximately 4 milliliters of peripheral blood were drawn preoperatively. A primer in the constant region served to generate TCR beta cDNA from around 500 ng of total RNA. Researchers made the TCR beta libraries by running three nested multiplex PCR rounds with slightly modified ARM-PCR. The first two PCR rounds used TRBV1-TRBV30 forward primers with a C-beta reverse primer, 9 to 11 cycles each. From the multiplex PCR reads, TCRdb called clonotypes with MiXCR, one entry per CDR3 protein. The sample consists of about 200,000 distinct CDR3 sequences, less than 65% of them appearing once.

The V gene is TRBV11-2, the J gene TRBJ2-7; 7 bases agree with TRBD2. The sample consisted of peripheral blood. The clonotype comes from a woman between 55 and 75 years old with primary liver carcinoma and hepatitis B virus infection. Here the CDR3 reads CASNSAGGSSYEQYI. CDR3 DNA: TGTGCCAGCAACTCCGCCGGCGGGAGCTCCTACGAGCAGTACATC.